These T cell receptor beta chains were read from a single sample in a study of early T cells in non-severe SARS-CoV-2 infection. TCRdb used MiXCR to reprocess the 5' RACE reads, holding one entry per CDR3 protein. The top ten hold around 7.3% of the sample, which has 70,000 or so distinct CDR3 sequences, around 10% seen once. The sample in question was whole blood, obtained at baseline. These receptors all stem from an adult who was a healthcare worker with PCR-confirmed SARS-CoV-2 infection or an uninfected control (not recorded which). The CDR3 runs from the conserved cysteine through the conserved F or W. D genes are given only for firm matches. Expanded clones get a size class; other rows say once, few or many, or leave the size out.

J gene: TRBJ2-4; V gene: TRBV16; D gene: TRBD1; clone size: few; CDR3 DNA: TGTGCCAGCAGCCAATCCCCCGCGGGACAGGCCGGGGGCATTCAGTACTTC; CDR3 protein: CASSQSPAGQAGGIQYF
J gene: TRBJ1-1; V gene: TRBV14; D gene: -; clone size: -; CDR3 DNA: TGTGCCAGCAGCCAAGATCTGGGGAGTGGTACTGAAGCTTTCTTT; CDR3 protein: CASSQDLGSGTEAFF
J gene: TRBJ2-3; V gene: TRBV9; D gene: -; clone size: many; CDR3 DNA: TGTGCCAGCAGCGTAGACCCCCTCAGCACAGATACGCAGTATTTT; CDR3 protein: CASSVDPLSTDTQYF
J gene: TRBJ1-5; V gene: TRBV7-9; D gene: TRBD1; clone size: -; CDR3 DNA: TGTGCCAGCAGCCGTGAGACAGGGAATCAGCCCCAGCAATTT; CDR3 protein: CASSRETGNQPQQF
J gene: TRBJ2-1; V gene: TRBV4-3; D gene: -; clone size: few; CDR3 DNA: TGCGCCAGCAGCCAACTTACAGGGACATACAATGAGCAGTTCTTC; CDR3 protein: CASSQLTGTYNEQFF
J gene: TRBJ2-1; V gene: TRBV18; D gene: -; clone size: many; CDR3 DNA: TGTGCCAGCTCACCACAGGGCCCCTACAATGAGCAGTTCTTC; CDR3 protein: CASSPQGPYNEQFF
J gene: TRBJ2-3; V gene: TRBV28; D gene: -; clone size: -; CDR3 DNA: TGTGCCAGCAGTTCGTATGGCACAGATACGCAGTATTTT; CDR3 protein: CASSSYGTDTQYF
J gene: TRBJ2-2; V gene: TRBV6-5; D gene: TRBD1; clone size: -; CDR3 DNA: TGTGCCAGCAGACCCGTAGCCGGGACAGGGAGCACCGGGGAGCTGTTTTTT; CDR3 protein: CASRPVAGTGSTGELFF
J gene: TRBJ2-4; V gene: TRBV15; D gene: -; clone size: few; CDR3 DNA: TGTGCCACCAGTCTCGGCGGCCCAAACATTCAGTACTTC; CDR3 protein: CATSLGGPNIQYF
J gene: TRBJ2-7; V gene: TRBV11-3; D gene: -; clone size: few; CDR3 DNA: TGTGCCAGCAGCTTGGACAGTCATGAGCAGTACTTC; CDR3 protein: CASSLDSHEQYF
J gene: TRBJ1-5; V gene: TRBV7-9; D gene: TRBD1; clone size: many; CDR3 DNA: TGTGCCAGCAGCCGAGAATCGACAGGGGATGGCAATCAGCCCCAGCATTTT; CDR3 protein: CASSRESTGDGNQPQHF
J gene: TRBJ2-1; V gene: TRBV27; D gene: TRBD2; clone size: many; CDR3 DNA: TGTGCCAGCAGGCCCGGGACTAGCGGGGGCCGCCCCTCCTACAATGAGCAGTTCTTC; CDR3 protein: CASRPGTSGGRPSYNEQFF
J gene: TRBJ2-7; V gene: TRBV20-1; D gene: TRBD1; clone size: -; CDR3 DNA: TGCAGTGCCGGGACAGGGGAAACGTACGAGCAGTACTTC; CDR3 protein: CSAGTGETYEQYF
J gene: TRBJ1-4; V gene: TRBV6-1; D gene: -; clone size: many; CDR3 DNA: TGTGCCAGCAGTGAAGCCTTGGGCAGGGCTAATGAAAAACTGTTTTTT; CDR3 protein: CASSEALGRANEKLFF
J gene: TRBJ2-2; V gene: TRBV18; D gene: -; clone size: many; CDR3 DNA: TGTGCCAGCAGCCCCAGTTCCGGGGAGCTGTTTTTT; CDR3 protein: CASSPSSGELFF
J gene: TRBJ2-5; V gene: TRBV3-1; D gene: -; clone size: few; CDR3 DNA: TGTGCCAGCAGCCAAGATCGACGACAGATAGAGACCCAGTACTTC; CDR3 protein: CASSQDRRQIETQYF
J gene: TRBJ2-3; V gene: TRBV5-1; D gene: TRBD1; clone size: -; CDR3 DNA: TGCGCCAGCAGCCCACAGGGGGCCCCAGATACGCAGTATTTT; CDR3 protein: CASSPQGAPDTQYF
J gene: TRBJ1-4; V gene: TRBV19; D gene: TRBD1; clone size: -; CDR3 DNA: TGTGCCAGTAACTCGGCGGGGACAGGTCGAAGGAATGAAAAACTGTTTTTT; CDR3 protein: CASNSAGTGRRNEKLFF
J gene: TRBJ2-7; V gene: TRBV3-1; D gene: -; clone size: many; CDR3 DNA: TGTGCCAGCAGCCAATTGGGGGCGGACTCCTACGAGCAGTACTTC; CDR3 protein: CASSQLGADSYEQYF
J gene: TRBJ2-2; V gene: TRBV2; D gene: -; clone size: many; CDR3 DNA: TGTGCCAGCAAAAGCGGGTCCATTAACACCGGGGAGCTGTTTTTT; CDR3 protein: CASKSGSINTGELFF
J gene: TRBJ2-7; V gene: TRBV7-8; D gene: TRBD1; clone size: -; CDR3 DNA: TGTGCCAGCAGCTTTCACCCGACCGAGGGACAGGGGGCTTACGAGCAGTACTTC; CDR3 protein: CASSFHPTEGQGAYEQYF
J gene: TRBJ1-6; V gene: TRBV7-3; D gene: TRBD1; clone size: many; CDR3 DNA: TGTGCCAGCAGCTTGACAGGGGATAATTCACCCCTCCACTTT; CDR3 protein: CASSLTGDNSPLHF
J gene: TRBJ1-5; V gene: TRBV12-3/TRBV12-4; D gene: -; clone size: -; CDR3 DNA: TGTGCCAGCAGCCCGCGACAGATTAGCAATCAGCCCCAGCATTTT; CDR3 protein: CASSPRQISNQPQHF
J gene: TRBJ2-2; V gene: TRBV27; D gene: -; clone size: many; CDR3 DNA: TGTGCCAGCACCGAACGAGGGACCGGGGAGCTGTTTTTT; CDR3 protein: CASTERGTGELFF
J gene: TRBJ1-3; V gene: TRBV4-3; D gene: -; clone size: few; CDR3 DNA: TGCGCCAGCAGCGCTGAAGGGACCCCTGGAAACACCATATATTTT; CDR3 protein: CASSAEGTPGNTIYF
J gene: TRBJ2-2; V gene: TRBV9; D gene: -; clone size: many; CDR3 DNA: TGTGCCAGCAGCGTCCGACAGAACACCGGGGAGCTGTTTTTT; CDR3 protein: CASSVRQNTGELFF
J gene: TRBJ2-1; V gene: TRBV11-2; D gene: -; clone size: many; CDR3 DNA: TGTGCCAGCAGCCCGAGTACGAGCTCCTACAATGAGCAGTTCTTC; CDR3 protein: CASSPSTSSYNEQFF
J gene: TRBJ1-1; V gene: TRBV20-1; D gene: TRBD1; clone size: -; CDR3 DNA: TGCAGTGCTAGCGACCCGGGACAGTCAAACACTGAAGCTTTTTTT; CDR3 protein: CSASDPGQSNTEAFF
J gene: TRBJ2-7; V gene: TRBV7-3; D gene: -; clone size: -; CDR3 DNA: TGTGCCAGCAGCTATGGGTCGAGAGGGGACGAGCAGTACTTC; CDR3 protein: CASSYGSRGDEQYF
J gene: TRBJ2-7; V gene: TRBV18; D gene: -; clone size: few; CDR3 DNA: TGTGCCAGCTCACCCGGCGGGGCCGTGGGAGAGCAGTACTTC; CDR3 protein: CASSPGGAVGEQYF
J gene: TRBJ1-2; V gene: TRBV7-2; D gene: TRBD1; clone size: few; CDR3 DNA: TGTGCCAGCAGTCGCGGGACAGGACCAAACTATGGCTACACCTTC; CDR3 protein: CASSRGTGPNYGYTF
J gene: TRBJ2-7; V gene: TRBV4-3; D gene: -; clone size: many; CDR3 DNA: TGCGCCAGCAGCCAAGGACTAGTTTCTTCCTACGAGCAGTACTTC; CDR3 protein: CASSQGLVSSYEQYF
J gene: TRBJ2-3; V gene: TRBV7-9; D gene: -; clone size: few; CDR3 DNA: TGTGCCAGCACTAAAGTGGGGGTGAGCACAGATACGCAGTATTTT; CDR3 protein: CASTKVGVSTDTQYF
J gene: TRBJ2-3; V gene: TRBV5-1; D gene: -; clone size: few; CDR3 DNA: TGCGCCAGCAGCAATCAAAATACGCAGTATTTT; CDR3 protein: CASSNQNTQYF
J gene: TRBJ2-7; V gene: TRBV7-2; D gene: -; clone size: -; CDR3 DNA: TGTGCCAGCAGCTCTCAGGTGCGGGGTGAGCAGTACTTC; CDR3 protein: CASSSQVRGEQYF
J gene: TRBJ2-3; V gene: TRBV6-4; D gene: -; clone size: many; CDR3 DNA: TGTGCCAGCAGTGACGAGGGACAAGGGACGCAGTATTTT; CDR3 protein: CASSDEGQGTQYF
J gene: TRBJ1-1; V gene: TRBV3-1; D gene: -; clone size: many; CDR3 DNA: TGTGCCAGCAGCCAAGGACAGTCCGGGAACACTGAAGCTTTCTTT; CDR3 protein: CASSQGQSGNTEAFF
J gene: TRBJ1-5; V gene: TRBV7-8; D gene: -; clone size: -; CDR3 DNA: TGTGCCAGCAGCTTTTCCGAACAGCCCCAGCATTTT; CDR3 protein: CASSFSEQPQHF
J gene: TRBJ2-4; V gene: TRBV5-5; D gene: -; clone size: few; CDR3 DNA: TGTGCCAGCAGCTTGCCCGGGACGGACATTCAGTACTTC; CDR3 protein: CASSLPGTDIQYF
J gene: TRBJ2-3; V gene: TRBV10-3; D gene: TRBD1; clone size: many; CDR3 DNA: TGTGCCATTAACCGGGACAGGGTTCCAGATACGCAGTATTTT; CDR3 protein: CAINRDRVPDTQYF
J gene: TRBJ1-5; V gene: TRBV7-8; D gene: -; clone size: -; CDR3 DNA: TGTGCCAGCAGCCGAGATCGGGGACTGTATAGCAATCAGCCCCAGCATTTT; CDR3 protein: CASSRDRGLYSNQPQHF
J gene: TRBJ2-2; V gene: TRBV20-1; D gene: -; clone size: -; CDR3 DNA: TGCAGTGCTCTGGTGAACACCGGGGAGCTGTTTTTT; CDR3 protein: CSALVNTGELFF